This T cell receptor beta chain came from a study of PD-1 blockade in mismatch repair-deficient tumors. Study-level background: Enrolled about 2013-2017, patients had progressing, pretreated mismatch repair-deficient cancers of approximately 13 types.

Trimming pared 5 bases from V and 1 base from J, leaving 10 bases between. This CDR3 region has 15 residues. Germline CDR1 is SGHRS and CDR2 is YFSETQ. This clone was counted at least ten times. The antigen is undetermined. Regarding the study as a whole: After pembrolizumab, tumor-resident clones rose rapidly, then generally contracted before radiologic responses.

The repertoire was sequenced with immunoSEQ multiplex PCR; TCRdb's copy has only in-frame clones and lacks some. The sample yields around 48,000 clones, around 73% seen once. All patients were mismatch repair deficient, assessed by either PCR or immunohistochemistry. TCR sequencing covered a few patients who responded to pembrolizumab. The receptor's source is an adult with mismatch repair-deficient cancer. J is TRBJ2-6 and V is TRBV5-1; D is uncertain. The starting material was peripheral blood, obtained 4 weeks after starting pembrolizumab. The chain's CDR3 is CASSRTESGANVLTF. Written as DNA, the CDR3 is TGCGCCAGCAGTAGAACAGAGTCTGGGGCCAACGTCCTGACTTTC.